These 5 T cell receptor beta chains came from one sample sequenced in a study of cytotoxic CD8 clonotypes in ibrutinib-treated CLL. The table came from immunoSEQ multiplex PCR; TCRdb's copy has only in-frame clones and leaves some out. The sample consists of 42,000 or so clones, about 65% of them appearing once. This specimen consisted of PBMCs, obtained at disease progression, from a patient treated with ibrutinib. The receptor set was obtained from a human donor with chronic lymphocytic leukemia.

V is TRBV7-9 and J is TRBJ1-1, with D possibly matching TRBD1 (5 bases). The CDR3 is made up of 13 amino acids. Germline assignment: CDR1 SEHNR and CDR2 FQNEAQ (reference sequence). Trimming shortened V by 5 bases and J by 5 bases, and 12 bases separated the two germline ends. The CDR3 here is CASSRGERTEAFF. The CDR3 DNA follows: TGTGCCAGCAGCCGAGGGGAGAGGACTGAAGCTTTCTTT.

The chain uses TRBV11-2 and TRBJ2-5, with TRBD1 matching over 12 bases. Trimming took 6 bases from V and 9 from J; bases not matched to a gene: 8. This CDR3 spans 14 amino acids. CDR1 SGHAT and CDR2 FQNNGV come from the germline V gene. The CDR3 DNA is TGTGCCAGCAGTTGGGACAGGGGGCAAGGGTCCCAGTACTTC. It translates to CASSWDRGQGSQYF. The variable domain in full, completed from reference TRBV11-2 and TRBJ2-5, reads EAGVAQSPRYKIIEKRQSVAFWCNPISGHATLYWYQQILGQGPKLLIQFQNNGVVDDSQLPKDRFSAERLKGVDSTLKIQPAKLEDSAVYLCASSWDRGQGSQYFGPGTRLLVL.

The rearrangement uses TRBV7-9 and TRBJ2-5; TRBD2 is a possible D gene (6 bases). Germline CDR1 SEHNR, CDR2 FQNEAQ (reference sequence). The V gene lost 2 bases and the J gene lost 2 bases, with 12 bases spanning the gap. This CDR3 comprises 15 residues. The CDR3 bases are TGTGCCAGCAGCTTAAGCCTTCGGGGGCAAGAGACCCAGTACTTC. Translated, it gives CASSLSLRGQETQYF. The full variable domain, its missing parts supplied by reference TRBV7-9 and TRBJ2-5, is DTGVSQNPRHKITKRGQNVTFRCDPISEHNRLYWYRQTLGQGPEFLTYFQNEAQLEKSRLLSDRFSAERPKGSFSTLEIQRTEQGDSAMYLCASSLSLRGQETQYFGPGTRLLVL.

This clone came up a few times. The chain combines TRBV6-1 with TRBJ1-1; D not resolved. The CDR3 covers 14 residues. V gave up 8 bases and J gave up 3 bases, with 16 bases separating them. In germline, CDR1 is MNHNS, CDR2 SASEGT. The CDR3 spells CASESLGGDTEAFF. Written as DNA, the CDR3 is TGTGCCAGCGAGTCCTTAGGTGGGGACACTGAAGCTTTCTTT.

The J gene is TRBJ2-7, the V gene TRBV19, with a weak D call TRBD2 (6 bases). Germline CDR1 LNHDA, CDR2 SQIVND (reference sequence). Trimming pared 1 base from V and 7 bases from J, leaving 14 bases between. This CDR3 has 14 residues. The CDR3 DNA sequence: TGTGCCAGTAGTATAGGAGCGGGCCGTGGGGAGCAGTACTTC. Translating it yields CASSIGAGRGEQYF.